This TCR beta chain was retrieved from a study of control samples from healthy donors and cancer patients. This clone was counted once. Sequencing used immunoSEQ multiplex PCR; TCRdb keeps in-frame clones, though not all of them. In the table there are around 180,000 clones, around 88% of which are singletons. The CDR3 has 15 residues. Trimming shortened V by 2 bases and J by 8 bases, and 15 bases separated the two germline ends. Germline CDR1 reads MNHEY; CDR2 reads SVGAGI. The source of this sequence is a woman aged 30 to 39 in good health. Sequenced: blood. The V call is TRBV6-5, the J call TRBJ2-2; no firm D call. CDR3 nucleotides: TGTGCCAGCAGTTACAAGCGCCCACGTTCAGGGGAGCTGTTTTTT. It codes for CASSYKRPRSGELFF.